The present T cell receptor (beta chain) was sequenced within a study of Ad26.COV2.S vaccination and SARS-CoV-2 variants. Treatment meaning: about 20 received Ad26.COV2.S at low or high dose, single or two shots; about 5 received placebo; per-sample allocation not given. Sampling happened 63 days after the first vaccine or placebo injection. Data came from immunoSEQ multiplex PCR; TCRdb stores just in-frame clones and leaves some out. The data contain hundreds of thousands of clones, about 89% of them singletons. V gave up 5 bases and J gave up 4 bases; unmatched junction bases: 13. CDR3 size: 16 residues. Germline lookup yields CDR1 SGHRS and CDR2 YFSETQ.

The chain carries TRBV5-1 and TRBJ1-2; 8 positions match TRBD1. The input for sequencing was peripheral blood, taken in a trial of Ad26.COV2.S vaccine versus placebo. This sequence originates from a person aged 18-65 years who received the Ad26.COV2.S COVID-19 vaccine or a placebo. CDR3 nucleotides: TGCGCCAGCAGATATCCGACAGGGGACTCATTCTATGGCTACACCTTC. It is translated as CASRYPTGDSFYGYTF.